The 19 T cell receptor beta chains below come from one sample, sequenced in a study of blood T cell repertoires in COVID-19. TCRdb keeps only in-frame clones here, not all; method: immunoSEQ multiplex PCR. This table holds some 220,000 clones, about 80% found once. The sequencing input was PBMCs or T cells enriched from blood (not recorded which). The receptors come from a middle-aged woman with acute COVID-19.

This chain joins TRBV18 and TRBJ2-1, with 7 bases lining up with TRBD2. The CDR3 is 14 amino acids. CDR1 and CDR2 from the germline V gene are KGHSH and LQKENI. Trimming cost V 6 bases and J 5 bases; bases outside gene matches: 7. CDR3 amino acids: CASSRSGTDNEQFF. CDR3 nucleotides: TGTGCCAGCTCCCGAAGCGGGACCGACAATGAGCAGTTCTTC.

The CDR3, as DNA: TGTGCCACCAGCACAAGGACAGGGGATCAGCCCCAGCATTTT. It specifies CATSTRTGDQPQHF. The chain couples TRBV15 to TRBJ1-5; 9 positions agree with TRBD1. The CDR3 sequence is 14 residues long. Germline CDR1 reads LNHNV; CDR2 reads YYDKDF (reference sequence). The V gene end was trimmed by 4 bases and the J gene end by 5 bases; junction bases not matched to a gene: 3.

V is TRBV27 and J is TRBJ2-3; the D gene is possibly TRBD2 (6 bases). Trimming took off 2 bases at V and 1 base at J, with 16 bases between the two ends. The CDR3 is 17 amino acids. The germline gives CDR1 MNHEY, CDR2 SMNVEV (reference sequence). As DNA, the CDR3 is TGTGCCAGCAGTTTAAAACCGGGACTCGCGGGCACAGATACGCAGTATTTT. Amino acid sequence: CASSLKPGLAGTDTQYF.

The chain combines TRBV25-1 with TRBJ1-5, with D tentatively TRBD1 (5 bases). The V and J ends lost 6 bases and 6 bases respectively, with 18 bases between them. Germline V gene lookup returns CDR1 MGHDK and CDR2 SYGVNS. This CDR3 is built from 15 residues. CDR3 DNA sequence: TGTGCCAGCAGCCCCCGGAGGGACGTGGGTCAGCCCCAGCATTTT. Protein product: CASSPRRDVGQPQHF.

The chain links TRBV6-5 to TRBJ1-2; D is possibly TRBD1 (5 bases). V was cut by 5 bases and J by 4 bases, with 11 bases left in between. Germline loops: CDR1 MNHEY, CDR2 SVGAGI. The CDR3 spans 13 residues. The CDR3: CASSQTVGYGYTF. CDR3 coding DNA: TGTGCCAGCAGTCAGACAGTAGGCTATGGCTACACCTTC.

CDR3 protein: CASSSRTETVYEQYF. The CDR3 DNA follows: TGTGCCAGCAGTTCCAGGACAGAGACCGTCTACGAGCAGTACTTC. V gene TRBV6-2 or TRBV6-3 combines with J gene TRBJ2-7; D is perhaps TRBD1 (6 bases). CDR1 is MNHEY, CDR2 SVGEGT, per germline. V was clipped by 4 bases and J by 3 bases, with 16 bases between them. CDR3 length: 15 residues.

This clone appeared once. V is TRBV2 and J is TRBJ1-5; TRBD1 matches at 7 bases. The length of the CDR3 is 15 residues. Germline CDR1 reads SNHLY; CDR2 reads FYNNEI. The V gene end was trimmed by 6 bases and the J gene end by 0 bases; junction bases not matched to a gene: 5. DNA for the CDR3: TGTGCCAGCAGCATACAGGGGCTTAGCAATCAGCCCCAGCATTTT. Its translation is CASSIQGLSNQPQHF. The variable domain in full, with the rest retrieved from reference TRBV2 and TRBJ1-5, is EPEVTQTPSHQVTQMGQEVILRCVPISNHLYFYWYRQILGQKVEFLVSFYNNEISEKSEIFDDQFSVERPDGSNFTLKIRSTKLEDSAMYFCASSIQGLSNQPQHFGDGTRLSIL.

This sequence joins TRBV27 and TRBJ2-1; TRBD2 matches 8 bases. V dropped 5 bases and J dropped 9; count of bases not matched to a gene: 12. The CDR3 sequence is 15 residues long. Germline V gives CDR1 MNHEY, CDR2 SMNVEV (reference sequence). As DNA, the CDR3 is TGTGCCAGCAGTCCACACCGGACTAGCTGGGGTGAGCAGTTCTTC. It codes for CASSPHRTSWGEQFF.

This clone was picked up a small number of times. The rearrangement joins TRBV9 to TRBJ2-1; 7 nucleotides align to TRBD2. V was clipped by 6 bases and J by 5 bases; unmatched bases: 11. CDR1 SGDLS and CDR2 YYNGEE come from the germline V gene. The CDR3 covers 15 residues. The CDR3 sequence is CASTLSGTTDNEQFF. CDR3 DNA: TGTGCCAGCACCCTCTCCGGGACTACCGACAATGAGCAGTTCTTC.

Concerning this clone: This specimen includes other DNA sequences encoding the same CDR3. The chain employs TRBV7-9 and TRBJ2-7; 12 bases agree with TRBD1. The CDR3 consists of 15 residues. The V gene end was trimmed by 1 base and the J gene end by 5 bases; junction bases not matched to a gene: 3. CDR1 is SEHNR and CDR2 is FQNEAQ in the germline V gene (reference sequence). The CDR3 is CASSLGGQGAHEQYF. CDR3 DNA: TGTGCCAGCAGCTTAGGGGGACAGGGGGCCCACGAGCAGTACTTC.

The rearrangement joins TRBV6-4 to TRBJ1-4, with 7 positions matching TRBD1. The CDR3 consists of 15 residues. Per the germline V gene, CDR1 is MRHNA and CDR2 is SNTAGT. V was clipped by 5 bases and J by 12 bases; unmatched bases: 15. DNA of the CDR3: TGTGCCAGCAGTATACCGGGACAGACCATTAGGGAACTGTTTTTT. As protein: CASSIPGQTIRELFF.

CDR3 sequence reads: CASSFVGGQPQHF. DNA of the CDR3: TGTGCCAGCAGTTTTGTGGGAGGTCAGCCCCAGCATTTT. The chain uses TRBV12-3 or TRBV12-4 and TRBJ1-5; D remains unclear. The CDR3 loop spans 13 amino acids. V lost 3 bases and J lost 6, with 9 bases in between.

V is TRBV2 and J is TRBJ2-2, with a tentative D call TRBD1 (8 bases). Trimming shortened V by 5 bases and J by 3 bases, and 13 bases separated the two germline ends. Germline CDR1 reads SNHLY; CDR2 reads FYNNEI. The CDR3 contains 15 residues. As DNA, the CDR3 is TGTGCCAGCAGTCGGACAGGGAGGGACACCGGGGAGCTGTTTTTT. Protein sequence: CASSRTGRDTGELFF.

The J gene is TRBJ2-2, the V gene TRBV15, with TRBD2 matching over 9 bases. There are 17 residues in the CDR3. V shed 1 base, J shed 5 bases, and the junction held 8 bases outside the gene matches. The germline gives CDR1 LNHNV, CDR2 YYDKDF (reference sequence). CDR3 region: CATSRGGAGGRTGELFF. CDR3 in DNA: TGTGCCACCAGCAGAGGAGGAGCGGGGGGCCGGACCGGGGAGCTGTTTTTT.

V usage is TRBV5-5 and J usage is TRBJ2-4; D possibly corresponds to TRBD1 (5 bases). V was clipped by 6 bases and J by 0 bases, with 13 bases between them. The CDR3 has 15 amino acids. Looked up from germline, CDR1 is SGHKS and CDR2 is YYEKEE (reference sequence). The CDR3 here is CASTRTLGAKNIQYF. Here the CDR3 DNA reads TGTGCCAGCACCCGGACATTGGGAGCCAAAAACATTCAGTACTTC.

This clone was recorded a few times. The chain is built from TRBV19 and TRBJ2-7; 10 bases line up with TRBD2. The germline CDR1 and CDR2 sequences are LNHDA and SQIVND (reference sequence). V was clipped by 10 bases and J by 6 bases; unmatched bases: 9. CDR3 length: 13 residues. The CDR3 reads CATIAGGNSEQYF. For the CDR3, the DNA is TGTGCCACTATAGCGGGAGGTAATTCCGAGCAGTACTTC.

The genes are TRBV29-1 and TRBJ1-1; 9 nucleotides align to TRBD1. The V gene end was trimmed by 5 bases and the J gene end by 1 base; junction bases not matched to a gene: 17. There are 18 residues in the CDR3. Germline CDR1 and CDR2: SQVTM and ANQGSEA. The DNA for the CDR3 is TGCAGCGTTACGAAGGACAGGGGTAGAGTTCTTGGGAACACTGAAGCTTTCTTT. This gives the protein CSVTKDRGRVLGNTEAFF.

The chain uses TRBV28 and TRBJ1-1; no clear D. V was shortened by 7 bases and J by 0 bases, with 9 bases between the two germline ends. The germline CDR1 and CDR2 sequences are MDHEN and SYDVKM. This CDR3 spans 13 amino acids. CDR3 nucleotide sequence: TGTGCCAGCAATAACAAAATGAACACTGAAGCTTTCTTT. This sequence encodes CASNNKMNTEAFF.

V is TRBV7-9 and J is TRBJ2-7; 9 bases map to TRBD1. The germline CDR1 and CDR2 sequences are SEHNR and FQNEAQ (reference sequence). Trimming took 6 bases from V and 4 from J; bases not matched to a gene: 13. There are 16 residues in the CDR3. CDR3 sequence (DNA): TGTGCCAGCAGTAACACCCTCCGGGACAGGGCTTACGAGCAGTACTTC. Amino acid sequence: CASSNTLRDRAYEQYF.